Shown below are 2 T cell receptor beta chains from a single sample sequenced in a study of CD8 T cells in ankylosing spondylitis. Study-wide findings and caveats: Typical of ankylosing spondylitis blood, it appeared, was a TCR beta motif of eight highly homologous variants.

The antigens these receptors bind are not known. TCRdb recomputed calls from the 5' RACE reads with MiXCR, one row per CDR3 protein. The table shows around 220,000 distinct CDR3 sequences, with around 17% occurring only once. The sample consisted of blood, either unsorted or a sorted T cell fraction (not recorded which). These receptors were collected from a male donor with ankylosing spondylitis.

The V gene is TRBV12-3 or TRBV12-4, the J gene TRBJ1-2; tentative D call: TRBD1 (6 bases). The CDR3 contains 13 residues. V was shortened by 10 bases and J by 2 bases, with 14 bases between the two germline ends. CDR3 DNA: TGTGCCACCTCCGGGGGGCACAACTATGGCTACACCTTC. Protein product: CATSGGHNYGYTF.

This clonotype was seen many times. The chain has TRBV4-3 and TRBJ2-7, with TRBD2 matching 10 bases. Germline V CDR1 and CDR2: LGHNA, YSLEER. The V and J ends lost 0 bases and 3 bases, in that order; junction bases with no gene match: 5. The CDR3 contains 16 residues. CDR3 amino acids: CASSQDWASGSYEQYF. The CDR3 nucleotides are TGCGCCAGCAGCCAAGACTGGGCTAGCGGGAGCTACGAGCAGTACTTC.